This entry is about one TCR beta chain. Its target is unknown. The data originate from a study of cytomegalovirus exposure and HLA in healthy donors. Findings of the study overall: The study found most TCR sequences rare, yet found some public TCRs in many donors. A further, later analysis showed that HLA-associated TCR beta chains (compared with equally common others) were more clonally expanded. In a later analysis, DRB1 alleles had the most associated TCRs; HLA-C alleles the fewest.

PCR primers comprised 60 Vbeta and 13 Jbeta primers. The table came from immunoSEQ multiplex PCR; TCRdb's copy has only in-frame clones and leaves some out. This repertoire shows over 150,000 clones, 65% to 85% found once; its top ten account for roughly 2.8%. The CDR3 has 15 residues. CDR1 PRHDT and CDR2 FYEKMQ come from the germline V gene (reference sequence). V shed 2 bases, J shed 5 bases, and the junction held 7 bases outside the gene matches. The sample was PBMCs. This TCR was sampled from a man aged 18 to 29 in good health and CMV-seronegative. The rearrangement links TRBV13 to TRBJ2-5, with TRBD1 matching over 8 bases. The chain's CDR3 is CASSLLTGGGETQYF. In nucleotides, the CDR3 is TGTGCCAGCAGCTTATTAACAGGGGGTGGCGAGACCCAGTACTTC.